This T cell receptor (beta chain) was retrieved from a study of cytomegalovirus exposure and HLA in healthy donors. Concerning this clone: The antigen remains unidentified.

The PCR was carried out with 60 Vbeta primers and 13 Jbeta primers. Repertoires were generated with immunoSEQ multiplex PCR, while TCRdb's copy carries only in-frame clones and drops some. The table lists some 100,000 clones, about 83% of them singletons. Overall study findings and caveats: In vitro data verified a few CMV-associated chains as specific for CMV antigens. Later analysis showed most CMV-associated TCR beta chains appearing HLA-restricted.

The sample comprised PBMCs. This clonotype was obtained from a female donor in good health and CMV-seronegative.

The CDR3 is CASSWGTLSTDTQYF. The CDR3 DNA reads TGTGCCAGCAGCTGGGGGACACTTAGCACAGATACGCAGTATTTT. The chain joins TRBV5-8 to TRBJ2-3; D perhaps matches TRBD1 (6 bases). Trimming pared 3 bases from V and 0 bases from J, leaving 11 bases between. Germline CDR1 is SGHTS and CDR2 is YDEGEE. The CDR3 has 15 amino acids.